This T cell receptor beta chain was captured in a study of T cell responses to AZD1222 COVID-19 vaccine. Only in-frame clones appear in the TCRdb table, and some are missing; sequencing was by immunoSEQ multiplex PCR. Of roughly 200,000 clones listed, about 93% are singletons. This CDR3 is 16 amino acids long. The germline V gene encodes CDR1 SGHRS and CDR2 YFSETQ. Germline trimming cut 2 bases from V and 4 bases from J; bases unmatched to any gene: 9. Overall study results and limits: Spike-wide vaccine-associated CD4 TCRs dominated at 160-218 and 743-854.

About this clone: Its antigen is as yet unknown.

This receptor was taken from an adult who received the MenACWY meningococcal vaccine as a control. This material consisted of peripheral blood, taken 28 days after the second dose of the MenACWY control vaccine. The chain combines TRBV5-1 with TRBJ1-2; the match to TRBD1 covers 9 bases. The CDR3 protein is CASSLLPGQGGYGYTF. The CDR3 coding sequence is TGCGCCAGCAGCTTATTACCGGGACAGGGTGGCTATGGCTACACCTTC. The full variable domain, its missing parts supplied by reference TRBV5-1 and TRBJ1-2, is KAGVTQTPRYLIKTRGQQVTLSCSPISGHRSVSWYQQTPGQGLQFLFEYFSETQRNKGNFPGRFSGRQFSNSRSEMNVSTLELGDSALYLCASSLLPGQGGYGYTFGSGTRLTVV.